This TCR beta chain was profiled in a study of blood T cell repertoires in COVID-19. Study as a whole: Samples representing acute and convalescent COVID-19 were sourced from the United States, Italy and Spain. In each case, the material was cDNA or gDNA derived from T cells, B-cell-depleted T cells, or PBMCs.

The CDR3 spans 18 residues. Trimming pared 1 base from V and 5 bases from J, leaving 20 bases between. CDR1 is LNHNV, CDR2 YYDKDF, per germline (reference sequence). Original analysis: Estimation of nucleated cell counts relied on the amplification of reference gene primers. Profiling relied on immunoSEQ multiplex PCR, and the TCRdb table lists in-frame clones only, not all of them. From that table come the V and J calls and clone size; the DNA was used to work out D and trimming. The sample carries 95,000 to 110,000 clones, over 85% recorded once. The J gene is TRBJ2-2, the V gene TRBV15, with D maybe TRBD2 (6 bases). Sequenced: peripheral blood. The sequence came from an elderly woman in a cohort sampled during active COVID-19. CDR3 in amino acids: CATSRVRQDYGRTGELFF. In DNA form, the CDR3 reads TGTGCCACCAGCAGAGTCCGCCAGGACTATGGTCGGACCGGGGAGCTGTTTTTT.